This is a list of T cell receptor beta chains from one sample in a study of cytomegalovirus exposure and HLA in healthy donors. Method: immunoSEQ multiplex PCR; TCRdb's copy keeps in-frame clones and lacks some. This sample has 150,000 or so clones; 80% occur once, and the top ten carry under 5%. Sequenced sample: PBMCs. The receptors were sampled from a woman in her fifties or sixties in good health and CMV-seropositive. Each CDR3 is given with its conserved first and last residue. Each record gives: D gene, V gene, clone size, J gene, CDR3 protein, CDR3 DNA. A D gene is named only where the DNA matches it firmly. Size tells how often a clone was seen (once, few, many) or the class of an expanded clone, and some rows leave it out.

.	TRBV10-2	.	TRBJ1-6	CASSESAIRGSPLHF	TGCGCCAGCAGTGAGTCGGCCATCAGGGGTTCACCCCTCCACTTT
.	TRBV6-5	.	TRBJ1-1	CASTPVLNTEAFF	TGTGCCAGCACCCCGGTCCTGAACACTGAAGCTTTCTTT
.	TRBV30	.	TRBJ2-7	CAWRDPPGGRGEQYF	TGTGCCTGGAGAGACCCCCCGGGGGGCCGAGGCGAGCAGTACTTC
TRBD2	TRBV5-6	.	TRBJ2-2	CASSRAAGAGELFF	TGTGCCAGCAGCCGCGCCGCGGGAGCCGGGGAGCTGTTTTTT
.	TRBV6-4	once	TRBJ1-5	CASSELRSLDCIRCNQPQHF	TGTGCCAGCAGCGAATTGAGGAGTCTAGATTGTATACGCTGCAATCAGCCCCAGCATTTT
TRBD2	TRBV4-2	.	TRBJ2-5	CASSQETSGVETQYF	TGTGCCAGCAGCCAAGAGACTAGCGGGGTCGAGACCCAGTACTTC
.	TRBV18	.	TRBJ1-2	CASSPRLEGGGYTF	TGTGCCAGCTCCCCTCGTTTGGAGGGAGGTGGCTACACCTTC
TRBD1	TRBV6-5	.	TRBJ1-1	CASSPTGQGTEAFF	TGTGCCAGCAGTCCGACAGGACAGGGCACTGAAGCTTTCTTT
TRBD2	TRBV5-1	.	TRBJ2-7	CASSGLGGAYEQYF	TGCGCCAGCAGTGGGTTGGGGGGGGCCTACGAGCAGTACTTC
.	TRBV5-6	few	TRBJ1-6	CASSPIGSYNSPLHF	TGTGCCAGCAGCCCGATCGGCTCCTATAATTCACCCCTCCACTTT
.	TRBV27	.	TRBJ2-3	CASSLGLSTDTQYF	TGTGCCAGCAGTTTGGGACTGAGCACAGATACGCAGTATTTT
TRBD1	TRBV6-5	.	TRBJ2-2	CASRPDRDAGELFF	TGTGCCAGCAGGCCCGACAGGGACGCCGGGGAGCTGTTTTTT
TRBD1	TRBV19	few	TRBJ2-7	CASSPGTGTYEQYF	TGTGCCAGCAGTCCCGGGACAGGGACCTACGAGCAGTACTTC
.	TRBV7-6	.	TRBJ2-1	CASSSWGPEDEQFF	TGTGCCAGCAGCTCTTGGGGGCCAGAGGATGAGCAGTTCTTC